The subject of this entry is one T cell receptor beta chain. The sample comes from a study of Tregs in tolerant kidney transplant recipients. Recipients received nonmyeloablative bone marrow transplants from related graft donors, with transient mixed chimerism. The assay was immunoSEQ multiplex PCR, and TCRdb's table has in-frame clones only and misses some. Here the sample spans roughly 86,000 clones, roughly 93% being singletons. Trimming shortened V by 1 base and J by 8 bases, and 19 bases separated the two germline ends. The germline V gene has CDR1 MGHRA and CDR2 YSYEKL. This CDR3 has 16 amino acids.

The receptor was isolated from a human patient who received a combined kidney and bone marrow transplant. Some T cells may possibly be graft donor cells. Material: CD4+ T cells from blood (PBMCs), obtained 12 months after the transplant. This chain links TRBV4-1 with TRBJ2-3; a possible D gene is TRBD2 (7 bases). CDR3 loop: CASSQVGGPPPSTQYF. The CDR3 nucleotides read TGCGCCAGCAGCCAAGTGGGGGGGCCGCCTCCGTCTACGCAGTATTTT.